The 21 T cell receptor beta chains below come from one sample, sequenced in a study of blood T cell repertoires in COVID-19. The repertoire was sequenced with immunoSEQ multiplex PCR; TCRdb's copy has only in-frame clones and lacks some. The sample comprises some 130,000 clones, 60% to 80% of which are singletons, and over 1.5% rests with the top ten. Material for sequencing was peripheral blood. These receptors originate from a woman between 70 and 85 years old with acute or convalescent COVID-19.

The chain combines TRBV5-4 with TRBJ2-5; the match to TRBD2 covers 14 bases. The trim removed 6 bases at V and 5 bases at J, leaving 15 bases unmatched. The CDR3 totals 18 residues. Germline CDR1 is SGHNT and CDR2 is YYREEE (reference sequence). The CDR3 DNA reads as TGTGCCAGCACCCCCGGGACTAGCGGGAGAGGTGTGCGGGAGACCCAGTACTTC. It yields the protein CASTPGTSGRGVRETQYF.

This clone was counted ten times or more. This chain uses TRBV27 with TRBJ1-1; D is possibly TRBD1 (5 bases). Germline CDR1 is MNHEY and CDR2 is SMNVEV (reference sequence). This CDR3 has 15 amino acids. Trimming left V 5 bases short and J 0 bases short, with 13 bases between. The CDR3 reads CASSLRAVMNTEAFF. As DNA, the CDR3 is TGTGCCAGCAGTCTCAGGGCGGTCATGAACACTGAAGCTTTCTTT.

The V and J genes are TRBV19 and TRBJ2-7; 7 bases are shared with TRBD1. V lost 7 bases and J lost 1; bases outside the gene matches: 10. Germline V gene sequence: CDR1 LNHDA, CDR2 SQIVND (reference sequence). The CDR3 contains 15 residues. CDR3 in DNA: TGTGCCAGTACCCCAGGACAGGCAGGTTCCTACGAGCAGTACTTC. It specifies CASTPGQAGSYEQYF.

In its sample, this clone was seen a few times. This chain links TRBV2 with TRBJ2-2; 10 bases fit TRBD2. This CDR3 is 14 amino acids long. Germline CDR1 SNHLY, CDR2 FYNNEI. With 7 bases clipped from V and 7 bases from J, the junction kept 6 bases outside the gene matches. CDR3 loop: CASKLAGAVGELFF. In DNA form, the CDR3 reads TGTGCCAGCAAGCTAGCGGGAGCCGTCGGGGAGCTGTTTTTT. The full variable domain, its missing parts supplied by reference TRBV2 and TRBJ2-2, is EPEVTQTPSHQVTQMGQEVILRCVPISNHLYFYWYRQILGQKVEFLVSFYNNEISEKSEIFDDQFSVERPDGSNFTLKIRSTKLEDSAMYFCASKLAGAVGELFFGEGSRLTVL.

The V and J genes are TRBV20-1 and TRBJ2-1; TRBD2 might be the D (6 bases). Germline-derived CDR1 and CDR2 are DFQATT and SNEGSKA (reference sequence). This CDR3 contains 11 residues. V lost 5 bases and J 7 bases, leaving 9 bases between the germline ends. CDR3 in amino acids: CSAGTLNEQFF. CDR3 sequence (DNA): TGCAGTGCTGGGACTTTAAATGAGCAGTTCTTC.

The chain is built from TRBV2 and TRBJ2-7; the D gene is possibly TRBD2 (5 bases). The V gene's germline CDR1 is SNHLY and CDR2 FYNNEI. The CDR3 covers 13 residues. V lost 2 bases to trimming and J lost 3 bases, with 8 bases between them. As DNA, the CDR3 is TGTGCCAGCAGTGAACTCCGGGGCTACGAGCAGTACTTC. Amino acid sequence: CASSELRGYEQYF.

The gene calls are TRBV6-4 and TRBJ1-6; perhaps TRBD1 as D (5 bases). The V gene's germline CDR1 is MRHNA and CDR2 SNTAGT. With 4 bases removed from V and 9 bases from J, the gap between germline ends came to 16 bases. This CDR3 has 15 residues. CDR3 residues: CASSAWGTRGSPLHF. CDR3 DNA sequence: TGTGCCAGCAGTGCTTGGGGGACTAGGGGTTCACCCCTCCACTTT.

V usage is TRBV4-1 and J usage is TRBJ2-3; 12 nucleotides match TRBD2. V lost 0 bases to trimming and J lost 4 bases; unmatched junction nucleotides: 8. The CDR3 sequence is 18 residues long. CDR1 MGHRA and CDR2 YSYEKL come from the germline V gene. The CDR3 DNA reads as TGCGCCAGCAGCCAAGAGGTCCGTGCTAGCGGGAGGGCAGATACGCAGTATTTT. Translation gives CASSQEVRASGRADTQYF.

The gene calls are TRBV2 and TRBJ1-5; TRBD1 is a possible D gene (5 bases). With 4 bases removed from V and 3 bases from J, the gap between germline ends came to 10 bases. CDR3 length: 14 amino acids. CDR1 is SNHLY and CDR2 is FYNNEI in the germline V gene. CDR3 sequence reads: CASSGQGSNQPQHF. In DNA, the CDR3 is TGTGCCAGCAGTGGCCAGGGATCCAATCAGCCCCAGCATTTT.

This chain connects TRBV9 to TRBJ2-2; TRBD1 might be the D (6 bases). CDR1 is SGDLS, CDR2 YYNGEE, per germline. This CDR3 spans 15 amino acids. The V gene lost 0 bases and the J gene lost 3 bases, with 9 bases spanning the gap. The CDR3 nucleotides read TGTGCCAGCAGCGTAGTAGGGGGAGACACCGGGGAGCTGTTTTTT. Translated, it gives CASSVVGGDTGELFF.

The genes are TRBV7-2 and TRBJ2-5, with 10 bases aligning to TRBD2. Germline V CDR1 and CDR2: SGHTA, FQGNSA. Trimming cost V 4 bases and J 5 bases; bases outside gene matches: 7. This CDR3 has 15 amino acids. The CDR3 coding sequence is TGTGCCAGCAGCTCGAGCGGGGGGGCCAGGGAGACCCAGTACTTC. This gives the protein CASSSSGGARETQYF.

The rearrangement uses TRBV6-5 and TRBJ2-3; 8 bases match TRBD1. CDR1 MNHEY and CDR2 SVGAGI come from the germline V gene. The CDR3 has 13 amino acids. Trimming at V came to 10 bases and at J to 2 bases, leaving 5 bases not matched to a gene. The DNA for the CDR3 is TGTGCCACCGGACAGGGACACACAGATACGCAGTATTTT. Protein product: CATGQGHTDTQYF.

There are a few counts of this clone. The V gene is TRBV25-1, the J gene TRBJ1-2, with 8 bases matching TRBD1. The CDR3 contains 12 residues. V lost 6 bases and J lost 7; bases outside the gene matches: 4. Germline V CDR1 and CDR2: MGHDK, SYGVNS. CDR3 bases: TGTGCCAGCAGCCCGGACAGGGTTGGCTACACCTTC. It specifies CASSPDRVGYTF.

J is TRBJ2-5 and V is TRBV29-1, with 13 bases that match TRBD2. CDR3 length: 18 residues. Germline CDR1 is SQVTM and CDR2 is ANQGSEA. V lost 4 bases and J lost 2; bases outside the gene matches: 13. CDR3 sequence (DNA): TGCAGCGTTGCGCCACTAGCGGGGGGGGCCCTATTACAAGAGACCCAGTACTTC. Translated: CSVAPLAGGALLQETQYF.

This sequence joins TRBV19 and TRBJ2-3; 7 positions agree with TRBD2. In germline, CDR1 is LNHDA, CDR2 SQIVND (reference sequence). The CDR3 covers 15 residues. J lost 2 bases, V lost 3 bases, and 5 bases had no gene match. This CDR3 is CASSIAAGNTDTQYF. DNA of the CDR3: TGTGCCAGTAGTATTGCAGCGGGGAACACAGATACGCAGTATTTT.

This clone has more than one count but fewer than ten. V and J are TRBV19 and TRBJ2-7; D is unresolved. This CDR3 has 15 residues. V gave up 0 bases and J gave up 2 bases, with 11 bases separating them. The germline V gene encodes CDR1 LNHDA and CDR2 SQIVND (reference sequence). CDR3 sequence (DNA): TGTGCCAGTAGTATAGATGGTGTCACTACCTACGAGCAGTACTTC. This encodes CASSIDGVTTYEQYF. The whole variable domain, remainder taken from reference TRBV19 and TRBJ2-7, is DGGITQSPKYLFRKEGQNVTLSCEQNLNHDAMYWYRQDPGQGLRLIYYSQIVNDFQKGDIAEGYSVSREKKESFPLTVTSAQKNPTAFYLCASSIDGVTTYEQYFGPGTRLTVT.

There are a few counts of this clone. Other DNA sequences in the sample encode the same CDR3. J is TRBJ1-4 and V is TRBV18; D is possibly TRBD1 (5 bases). Germline V gene sequence: CDR1 KGHSH, CDR2 LQKENI. V dropped 3 bases and J dropped 6 bases, with 8 bases sitting between them. The CDR3 length is 13 residues. CDR3 sequence (DNA): TGTGCCAGCTCACCGGGAGGGGATGAAAAACTGTTTTTT. Translating gives CASSPGGDEKLFF.

The chain uses TRBV7-2 and TRBJ2-1; D call uncertain. Per germline, CDR1 SGHTA and CDR2 FQGNSA. Trimming shortened V by 3 bases and J by 4 bases, and 16 bases separated the two germline ends. The CDR3 length is 16 residues. The DNA of the CDR3 is TGTGCCAGCAGCTTTTTGACGTCCTTGAGGTACAATGAGCAGTTCTTC. Its translation: CASSFLTSLRYNEQFF. Using reference TRBV7-2 and TRBJ2-1 for the parts outside the CDR3, the full variable domain is GAGVSQSPSNKVTEKGKDVELRCDPISGHTALYWYRQSLGQGLEFLIYFQGNSAPDKSGLPSDRFSAERTGGSVSTLTIQRTQQEDSAVYLCASSFLTSLRYNEQFFGPGTRLTVL.

The chain recombines TRBV7-6 with TRBJ1-3; D ambiguous. Trimming took 6 bases from V and 2 from J, leaving 8 bases between them. The CDR3 is made up of 13 amino acids. The germline CDR1 and CDR2 sequences are SGHVS and FNYEAQ. The CDR3 DNA is TGTGCCAGCAGTCAGATGGCTGGAAACACCATATATTTT. This encodes CASSQMAGNTIYF.

This clone was seen only a few times. The J gene is TRBJ1-2, the V gene TRBV18; D gene unclear. The CDR3 has 15 residues. Trimming removed 2 bases from V and 0 bases from J, with 10 bases in between. Germline lookup yields CDR1 KGHSH and CDR2 LQKENI. The CDR3 loop is CASSPEVRTNYGYTF. CDR3 DNA sequence: TGTGCCAGCTCACCAGAAGTGCGAACTAACTATGGCTACACCTTC.

The chain is built from TRBV20-1 and TRBJ1-2, with D unresolved. The germline V gene encodes CDR1 DFQATT and CDR2 SNEGSKA (reference sequence). V was clipped by 3 bases and J by 0 bases, with 11 bases between them. This CDR3 spans 14 amino acids. The CDR3: CSASDTLANYGYTF. CDR3 DNA: TGCAGTGCTAGTGACACTCTCGCTAACTATGGCTACACCTTC.